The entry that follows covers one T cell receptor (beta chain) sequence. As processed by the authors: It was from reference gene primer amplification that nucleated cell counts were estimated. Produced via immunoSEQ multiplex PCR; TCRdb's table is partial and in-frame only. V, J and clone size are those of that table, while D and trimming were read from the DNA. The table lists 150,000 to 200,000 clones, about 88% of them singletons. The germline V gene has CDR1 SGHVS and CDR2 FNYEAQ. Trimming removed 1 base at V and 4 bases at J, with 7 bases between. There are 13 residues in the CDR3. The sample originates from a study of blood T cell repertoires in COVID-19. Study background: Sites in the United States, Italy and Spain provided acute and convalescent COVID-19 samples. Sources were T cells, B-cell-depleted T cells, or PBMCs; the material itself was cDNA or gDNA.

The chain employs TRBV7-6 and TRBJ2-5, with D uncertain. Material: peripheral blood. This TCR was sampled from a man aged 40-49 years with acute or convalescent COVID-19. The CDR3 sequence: CASSLDRGETQYF. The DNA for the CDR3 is TGTGCCAGCAGCTTAGACCGAGGAGAGACCCAGTACTTC. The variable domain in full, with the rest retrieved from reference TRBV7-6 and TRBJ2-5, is GAGVSQSPRYKVTKRGQDVALRCDPISGHVSLYWYRQALGQGPEFLTYFNYEAQQDKSGLPNDRFSAERPEGSISTLTIQRTEQRDSAMYRCASSLDRGETQYFGPGTRLLVL.